These 22 T cell receptor beta chains came from one sample sequenced in a study of blood T cell repertoires in COVID-19 (TCRdb year 2020). Libraries were constructed by the immunoSEQ multiplex PCR assay. This is the immuneACCESS table as TCRdb keeps it, with only in-frame sequences that have V and J called. A part of the clones is gone; compared with another copy, unresolved V genes explain less than half, and the rest is unexplained. The sample records approximately 300,000 clones, approximately 86% of which are singletons. The top ten clonotypes cover over 2.5% of the sample. Sequenced: PBMCs or T cells enriched from blood (not recorded which). These receptor sequences come from a woman younger than 30 who had recovered from COVID-19.

The rearrangement joins TRBV5-4 to TRBJ2-7, with a tentative D call TRBD1 (6 bases). Germline V gene lookup returns CDR1 SGHNT and CDR2 YYREEE (reference sequence). V was clipped by 0 bases and J by 0 bases, with 10 bases between them. The CDR3 spans 15 residues. CDR3 sequence reads: CASSLDRESSYEQYF. The CDR3 DNA reads as TGTGCCAGCAGCTTGGACAGGGAAAGCTCCTACGAGCAGTACTTC. Supplemented by reference TRBV5-4 and TRBJ2-7, the full variable domain reads ETGVTQSPTHLIKTRGQQVTLRCSSQSGHNTVSWYQQALGQGPQFIFQYYREEENGRGNFPPRFSGLQFPNYSSELNVNALELDDSALYLCASSLDRESSYEQYFGPGTRLTVT.

V usage is TRBV6-2 or TRBV6-3 and J usage is TRBJ1-5; D not certain. CDR1 MNHEY and CDR2 SVGEGT come from the germline V gene. The CDR3 consists of 13 residues. V gave up 0 bases and J gave up 6 bases, with 6 bases separating them. As DNA, the CDR3 is TGTGCCAGCAGTTACTCGACAAGTCAGCCCCAGCATTTT. This gives the protein CASSYSTSQPQHF.

The chain employs TRBV7-9 and TRBJ2-1, with 13 bases identical to TRBD2. The CDR3 is made up of 15 amino acids. In germline, CDR1 is SEHNR, CDR2 FQNEAQ (reference sequence). The J segment lost 4 bases and the V segment lost 5 bases, leaving 2 bases of the junction unmatched. The CDR3 coding sequence is TGTGCCAGCAGCAGACTAGCGGGAGGTTACAATGAGCAGTTCTTC. This encodes CASSRLAGGYNEQFF.

Regarding this clone: One junction end does not reproduce the germline sequence, and a read error may be involved. The genes are TRBV11-2 and TRBJ2-7; 9 bases are a match to TRBD1. The germline gives CDR1 SGHAT, CDR2 FQNNGV. The CDR3 length is 13 residues. Here the CDR3 reads CASSLELGDRANF. Here the CDR3 DNA reads TGTGCCAGCAGCTTAGAACTCGGGGACAGGGCCAACTTC. Full variable domain (outside the CDR3, taken from reference TRBV11-2 and TRBJ2-7): EAGVAQSPRYKIIEKRQSVAFWCNPISGHATLYWYQQILGQGPKLLIQFQNNGVVDDSQLPKDRFSAERLKGVDSTLKIQPAKLEDSAVYLCASSLELGDRANFGPGTRLTVT.

V gene TRBV7-8 combines with J gene TRBJ2-1; no firm D call. Germline V CDR1 and CDR2: SGHVS, FQNEAQ. Between the trimmed V and J ends, which lost 0 bases and 12 bases, there was a span of 12 bases. The CDR3 sequence is 13 residues long. CDR3 in amino acids: CASSLAEYRVQFF. CDR3 nucleotide sequence: TGTGCCAGCAGCTTAGCGGAGTACCGAGTGCAGTTCTTC.

This chain uses TRBV3-1 (or the pseudogene TRBV3-2) with TRBJ2-5, with D possibly TRBD1 on 5 matching bases. The CDR3 covers 16 residues. Germline CDR1 reads LGHDT; CDR2 reads YNNKEL (reference sequence). With 1 base removed from V and 1 base from J, the gap between germline ends came to 13 bases. The CDR3 reads CASSQGGARGQETQYF. The CDR3 nucleotides read TGTGCCAGCAGCCAAGGGGGCGCTAGGGGCCAAGAGACCCAGTACTTC.

Ten or more counts support this clone. This chain uses TRBV9 with TRBJ2-2; unclear D gene. V shed 1 base and J shed 1 base, with 8 bases lying between them. The length of the CDR3 is 15 residues. Germline lookup yields CDR1 SGDLS and CDR2 YYNGEE. This CDR3 reads CASSVYSLNTGELFF. The CDR3 DNA reads TGTGCCAGCAGCGTATATAGCCTGAACACCGGGGAGCTGTTTTTT. Together with reference TRBV9 and TRBJ2-2, the CDR3 gives the full variable domain: DSGVTQTPKHLITATGQRVTLRCSPRSGDLSVYWYQQSLDQGLQFLIQYYNGEERAKGNILERFSAQQFPDLHSELNLSSLELGDSALYFCASSVYSLNTGELFFGEGSRLTVL.

The chain employs TRBV7-2 and TRBJ1-4; D perhaps matches TRBD1 (5 bases). There are 15 residues in the CDR3. In germline, CDR1 is SGHTA, CDR2 FQGNSA. With 5 bases removed from V and 8 bases from J, the gap between germline ends came to 18 bases. For the CDR3, the DNA is TGTGCCAGCAGCCAAGGCAGGGAAGGGTGGGAAAAACTGTTTTTT. This encodes CASSQGREGWEKLFF.

The V call is TRBV9, the J call TRBJ1-1; no clear D. In germline, CDR1 is SGDLS, CDR2 YYNGEE. The CDR3 runs to 14 residues. The V and J ends lost 0 bases and 1 base respectively, with 7 bases between them. CDR3 nucleotide sequence: TGTGCCAGCAGCGTAGCGGTAGCGAACACTGAAGCTTTCTTT. It is translated as CASSVAVANTEAFF.

This clone was recorded only once. J is TRBJ1-2 and V is TRBV5-6, with TRBD1 as a possible D gene (5 bases). CDR3 size: 16 residues. The V end was cut by 0 bases, the J end by 2 bases, with 14 bases between. Germline V lookup: CDR1 SGHDT, CDR2 YYEEEE. The CDR3 loop is CASSLGQGPGNYGYTF. CDR3 sequence (DNA): TGTGCCAGCAGCTTGGGGCAGGGTCCCGGCAACTATGGCTACACCTTC.

This chain links TRBV29-1 with TRBJ1-1; D might be TRBD1 (5 bases). CDR1 and CDR2 from the germline V gene are SQVTM and ANQGSEA. The CDR3 consists of 15 residues. V lost 3 bases and J 6 bases, leaving 20 bases between the germline ends. Here the CDR3 reads CSVDTSSLGVPEAFF. The CDR3 bases are TGCAGCGTTGATACATCGTCCTTAGGGGTTCCTGAAGCTTTCTTT.

The chain recombines TRBV27 with TRBJ2-7; 11 nucleotides align to TRBD1. This CDR3 is 16 amino acids long. V lost 7 bases to trimming and J lost 1 base; unmatched junction nucleotides: 9. CDR1 and CDR2 (germline): MNHEY, SMNVEV (reference sequence). In nucleotides, the CDR3 is TGTGCCAGCATTCAAGCGGGACAGGGGGGTTCCTACGAGCAGTACTTC. It encodes CASIQAGQGGSYEQYF.

This rearrangement joins TRBV3-1 (or the pseudogene TRBV3-2) to TRBJ1-2, with TRBD1 matching 9 bases. J lost 6 bases, V lost 1 base, and 0 bases had no gene match. The germline V gene has CDR1 LGHDT and CDR2 YNNKEL (reference sequence). CDR3 length equals 13 residues. DNA for the CDR3: TGTGCCAGCAGCCAAGGGACAGGGGATGGCTACACCTTC. Protein: CASSQGTGDGYTF.

The chain couples TRBV15 to TRBJ2-5, with 7 positions matching TRBD1. V gave up 1 base and J gave up 1 base; unmatched junction bases: 6. Germline CDR1 LNHNV, CDR2 YYDKDF (reference sequence). The CDR3 consists of 16 residues. The DNA for the CDR3 is TGTGCCACCAGCAGAGGACAGGGTGGGGGCCAAGAGACCCAGTACTTC. This codes for CATSRGQGGGQETQYF.

The gene calls are TRBV6-5 and TRBJ2-1; D not certain. The CDR3 is 15 amino acids. Trimming left V 1 base short and J 9 bases short, with 16 bases between. Germline V gene data show CDR1 as MNHEY and CDR2 as SVGAGI. CDR3 loop: CASSYFAVPSGEQFF. For the CDR3, the DNA is TGTGCCAGCAGTTACTTCGCGGTCCCTTCGGGTGAGCAGTTCTTC.

The V and J genes are TRBV11-3 and TRBJ2-3; possibly TRBD2 for D (5 bases). The CDR3 covers 13 residues. V gave up 1 base and J gave up 4 bases, with 6 bases separating them. The germline V gene has CDR1 SGHNT and CDR2 YENEEA. The CDR3: CASSLVRADTQYF. CDR3 DNA: TGTGCCAGCAGCTTAGTGCGGGCAGATACGCAGTATTTT.

The chain recombines TRBV19 with TRBJ1-2, with TRBD1 matching 8 bases. V lost 4 bases, J lost 3 bases, and 7 bases stayed unmatched. Germline loops: CDR1 LNHDA, CDR2 SQIVND (reference sequence). The CDR3 sequence is 15 residues long. The CDR3 is CASSTRDRRYYGYTF. CDR3 nucleotides: TGTGCCAGTAGTACCCGGGACAGGAGGTACTATGGCTACACCTTC.

The chain couples TRBV28 to TRBJ1-5, with D perhaps matching TRBD1 (6 bases). This CDR3 has 15 residues. The germline V gene has CDR1 MDHEN and CDR2 SYDVKM. V was trimmed by 7 bases and J by 0 bases, leaving 13 bases between them. CDR3 protein: CASMTGGDSNQPQHF. As DNA, the CDR3 is TGTGCCAGCATGACAGGTGGGGATAGCAATCAGCCCCAGCATTTT.

The chain has TRBV6-1 and TRBJ2-7; 11 bases are a match to TRBD2. Looked up from germline, CDR1 is MNHNS and CDR2 is SASEGT. The V and J ends lost 0 bases and 3 bases, in that order; junction bases with no gene match: 7. This CDR3 region has 17 residues. The CDR3 sequence is CASSEALPTSGSYEQYF. CDR3 DNA: TGTGCCAGCAGTGAAGCGCTCCCTACTAGCGGGAGCTACGAGCAGTACTTC.

V usage is TRBV11-3 and J usage is TRBJ2-3; 12 nucleotides line up with TRBD2. The length of the CDR3 is 17 residues. V gave up 5 bases and J gave up 0 bases; unmatched junction bases: 6. CDR1 is SGHNT and CDR2 is YENEEA in the germline V gene. The CDR3 DNA sequence: TGTGCCAGCAGCCCGGGACTAGCGGGCAGAAGCACAGATACGCAGTATTTT. This sequence encodes CASSPGLAGRSTDTQYF.

This chain uses TRBV28 with TRBJ1-5; 7 bases are shared with TRBD1. The V and J ends lost 2 bases and 3 bases, in that order; junction bases with no gene match: 10. The CDR3 length is 17 residues. The germline CDR1 and CDR2 sequences are MDHEN and SYDVKM. CDR3 coding DNA: TGTGCCAGCAGTTTAGCTCTTAAGGGGGCTTCCAATCAGCCCCAGCATTTT. Its translation is CASSLALKGASNQPQHF. Supplemented by reference TRBV28 and TRBJ1-5, the full variable domain reads DVKVTQSSRYLVKRTGEKVFLECVQDMDHENMFWYRQDPGLGLRLIYFSYDVKMKEKGDIPEGYSVSREKKERFSLILESASTNQTSMYLCASSLALKGASNQPQHFGDGTRLSIL.

The V and J genes are TRBV12-3 or TRBV12-4 and TRBJ2-1; 8 bases fit TRBD2. The CDR3 consists of 13 residues. Trimming took 4 bases from V and 12 from J; bases not matched to a gene: 8. The CDR3 reads CASSSIEAGVQFF. CDR3 nucleotides: TGTGCCAGCAGTTCTATTGAAGCGGGAGTGCAGTTCTTC.